This T cell receptor beta chain was captured in a study of blood T cell repertoires in COVID-19. The CDR3 spans 14 residues. Trimming at V came to 10 bases and at J to 1 base, leaving 9 bases not matched to a gene. From germline, CDR1 is SNHLY and CDR2 FYNNEI. Original processing notes: Reference gene primer amplification yielded estimated nucleated cell counts. The method was immunoSEQ multiplex PCR; TCRdb's version includes in-frame clones alone and lacks a portion of them. That table gives V, J and clone size, and the DNA gave D and trimming. The sample consists of a few hundred thousand clones, around nine tenths of them appearing once.

The V gene is TRBV2, the J gene TRBJ1-1, with 7 positions matching TRBD1. The sequence was obtained from a woman between 25 and 40 years old with COVID-19, enrolled during active disease. The specimen was peripheral blood. DNA of the CDR3: TGTGCCACCATTGACAGGGAGGGGAACACTGAAGCTTTCTTT. Translation gives CATIDREGNTEAFF.